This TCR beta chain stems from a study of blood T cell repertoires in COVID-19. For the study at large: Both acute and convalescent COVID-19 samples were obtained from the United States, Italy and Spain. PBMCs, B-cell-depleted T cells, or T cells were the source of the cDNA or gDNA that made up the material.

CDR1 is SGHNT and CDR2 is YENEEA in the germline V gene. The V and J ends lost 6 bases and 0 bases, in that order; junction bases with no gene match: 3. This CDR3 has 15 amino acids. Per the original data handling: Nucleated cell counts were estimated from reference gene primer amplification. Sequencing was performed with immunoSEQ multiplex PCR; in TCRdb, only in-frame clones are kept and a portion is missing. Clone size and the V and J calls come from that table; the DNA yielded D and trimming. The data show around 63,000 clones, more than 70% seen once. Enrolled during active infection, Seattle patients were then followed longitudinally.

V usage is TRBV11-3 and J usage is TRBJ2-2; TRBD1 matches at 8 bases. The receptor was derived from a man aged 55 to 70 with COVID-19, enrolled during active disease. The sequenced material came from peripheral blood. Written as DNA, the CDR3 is TGTGCCAGCAGAACAGGGGGTCCGAACACCGGGGAGCTGTTTTTT. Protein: CASRTGGPNTGELFF. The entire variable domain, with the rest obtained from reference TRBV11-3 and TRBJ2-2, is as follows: EAGVVQSPRYKIIEKKQPVAFWCNPISGHNTLYWYLQNLGQGPELLIRYENEEAVDDSQLPKDRFSAERLKGVDSTLKIQPAELGDSAVYLCASRTGGPNTGELFFGEGSRLTVL.